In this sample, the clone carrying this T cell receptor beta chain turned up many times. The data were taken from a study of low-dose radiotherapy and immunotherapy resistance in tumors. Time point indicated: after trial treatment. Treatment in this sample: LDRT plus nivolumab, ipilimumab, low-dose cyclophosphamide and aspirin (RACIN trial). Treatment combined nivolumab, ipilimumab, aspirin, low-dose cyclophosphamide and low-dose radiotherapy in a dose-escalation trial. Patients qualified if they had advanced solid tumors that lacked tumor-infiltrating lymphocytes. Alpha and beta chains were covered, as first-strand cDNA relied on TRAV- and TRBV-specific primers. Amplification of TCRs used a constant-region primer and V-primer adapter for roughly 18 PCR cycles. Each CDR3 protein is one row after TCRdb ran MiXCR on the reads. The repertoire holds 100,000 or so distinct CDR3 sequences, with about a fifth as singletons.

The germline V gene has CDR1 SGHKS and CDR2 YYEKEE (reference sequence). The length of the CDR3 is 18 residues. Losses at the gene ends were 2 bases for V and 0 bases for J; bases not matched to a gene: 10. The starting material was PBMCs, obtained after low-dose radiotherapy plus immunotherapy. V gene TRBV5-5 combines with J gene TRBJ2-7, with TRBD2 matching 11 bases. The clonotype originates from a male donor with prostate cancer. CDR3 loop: CASSLFLAGGRASYEQYF. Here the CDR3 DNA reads TGTGCCAGCAGCTTATTCCTAGCGGGGGGCCGAGCCTCCTACGAGCAGTACTTC.